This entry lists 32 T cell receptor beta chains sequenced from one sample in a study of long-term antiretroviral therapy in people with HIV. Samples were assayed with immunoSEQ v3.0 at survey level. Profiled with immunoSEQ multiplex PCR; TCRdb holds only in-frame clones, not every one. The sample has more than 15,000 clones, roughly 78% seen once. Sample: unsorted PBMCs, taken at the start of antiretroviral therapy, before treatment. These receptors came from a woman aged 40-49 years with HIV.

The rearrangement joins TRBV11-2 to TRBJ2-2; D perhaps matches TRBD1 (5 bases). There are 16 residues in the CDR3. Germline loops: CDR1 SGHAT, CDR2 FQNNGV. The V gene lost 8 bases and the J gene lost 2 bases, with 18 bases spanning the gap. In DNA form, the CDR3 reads TGTGCCAGCGGTCAGTCCCGGACATTAAACACCGGGGAGCTGTTTTTT. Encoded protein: CASGQSRTLNTGELFF.

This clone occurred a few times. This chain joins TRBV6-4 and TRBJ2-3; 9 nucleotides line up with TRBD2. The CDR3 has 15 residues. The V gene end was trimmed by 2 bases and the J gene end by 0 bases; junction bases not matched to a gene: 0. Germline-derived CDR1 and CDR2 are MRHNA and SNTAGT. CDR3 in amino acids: CASSDSGGSTDTQYF. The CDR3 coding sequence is TGTGCCAGCAGTGACAGCGGGGGGAGCACAGATACGCAGTATTTT.

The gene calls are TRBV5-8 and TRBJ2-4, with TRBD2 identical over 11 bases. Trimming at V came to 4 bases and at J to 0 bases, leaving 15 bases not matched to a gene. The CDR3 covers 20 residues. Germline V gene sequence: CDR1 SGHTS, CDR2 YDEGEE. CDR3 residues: CASSVQGTSGIRLAKNIQYF. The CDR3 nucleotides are TGTGCCAGCAGCGTCCAGGGGACTAGCGGCATTCGTCTAGCCAAAAACATTCAGTACTTC.

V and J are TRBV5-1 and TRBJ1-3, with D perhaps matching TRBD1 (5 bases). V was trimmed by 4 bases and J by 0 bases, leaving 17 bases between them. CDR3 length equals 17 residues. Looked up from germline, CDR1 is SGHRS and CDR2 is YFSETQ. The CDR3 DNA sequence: TGCGCCAGCAGCCGAGATATGCCGGGGACCTCTGGAAACACCATATATTTT. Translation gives CASSRDMPGTSGNTIYF.

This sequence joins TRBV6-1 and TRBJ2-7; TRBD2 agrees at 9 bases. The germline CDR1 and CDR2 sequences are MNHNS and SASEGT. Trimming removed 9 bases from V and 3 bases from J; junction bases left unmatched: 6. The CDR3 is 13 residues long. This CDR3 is CASSASGIYEQYF. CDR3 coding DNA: TGTGCCAGTTCGGCTAGCGGGATCTACGAGCAGTACTTC.

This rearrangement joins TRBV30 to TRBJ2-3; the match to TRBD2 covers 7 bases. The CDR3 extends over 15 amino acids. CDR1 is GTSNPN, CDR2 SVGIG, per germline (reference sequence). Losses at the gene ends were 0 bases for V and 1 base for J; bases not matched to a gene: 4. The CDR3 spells CAWSVASGGTDTQYF. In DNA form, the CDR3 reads TGTGCCTGGAGTGTGGCTAGCGGCGGCACAGATACGCAGTATTTT.

The CDR3 DNA reads TGTGCCAGCAGTCAAGACAGGGTCATGAACACTGAAGCTTTCTTT. It specifies CASSQDRVMNTEAFF. The V call is TRBV2, the J call TRBJ1-1; TRBD1 aligns across 7 bases. The J segment lost 0 bases and the V segment lost 5 bases, leaving 6 bases of the junction unmatched. Germline CDR1 SNHLY, CDR2 FYNNEI. CDR3 length equals 15 residues.

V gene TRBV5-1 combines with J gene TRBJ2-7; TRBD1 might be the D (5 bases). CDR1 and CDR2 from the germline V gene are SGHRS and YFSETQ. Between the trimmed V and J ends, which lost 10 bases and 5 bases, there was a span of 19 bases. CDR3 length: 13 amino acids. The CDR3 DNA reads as TGCGCCTCAAAACAGGCACCTGGCGACGAGCAGTACTTC. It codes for CASKQAPGDEQYF.

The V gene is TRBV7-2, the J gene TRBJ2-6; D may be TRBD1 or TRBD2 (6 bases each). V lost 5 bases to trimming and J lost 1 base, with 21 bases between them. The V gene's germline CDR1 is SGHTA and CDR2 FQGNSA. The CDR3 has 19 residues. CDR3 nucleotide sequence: TGTGCCAGCAGCCTCCTCCGAGGGGGGTTTGTTTCTGGGGCCAACGTCCTGACTTTC. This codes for CASSLLRGGFVSGANVLTF.

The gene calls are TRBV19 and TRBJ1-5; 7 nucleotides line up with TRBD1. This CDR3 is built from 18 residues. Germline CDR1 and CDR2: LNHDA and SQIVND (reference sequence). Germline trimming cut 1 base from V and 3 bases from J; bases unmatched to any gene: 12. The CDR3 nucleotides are TGTGCCAGTAGTATAGTAGGACAGGAGGGGGTTTTCAATCAGCCCCAGCATTTT. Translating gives CASSIVGQEGVFNQPQHF.

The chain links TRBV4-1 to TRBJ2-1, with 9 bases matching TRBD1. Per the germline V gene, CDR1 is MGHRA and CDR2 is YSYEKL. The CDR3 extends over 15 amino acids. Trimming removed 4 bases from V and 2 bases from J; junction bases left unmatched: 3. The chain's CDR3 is CASSLGQGAYNEQFF. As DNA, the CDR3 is TGCGCCAGCAGCCTGGGACAGGGAGCCTACAATGAGCAGTTCTTC.

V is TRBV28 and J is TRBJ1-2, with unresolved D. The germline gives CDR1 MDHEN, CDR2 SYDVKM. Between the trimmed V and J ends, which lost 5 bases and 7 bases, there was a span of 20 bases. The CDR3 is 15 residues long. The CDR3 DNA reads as TGTGCCAGCAGTCGAGAACCCGGGCCCCCGGGTGGCTACACCTTC. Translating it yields CASSREPGPPGGYTF.

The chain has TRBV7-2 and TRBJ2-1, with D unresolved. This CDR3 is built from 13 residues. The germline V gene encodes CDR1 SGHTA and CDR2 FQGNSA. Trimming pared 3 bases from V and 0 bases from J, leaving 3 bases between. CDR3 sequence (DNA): TGTGCCAGCAGCTTCTCCTCCTACAATGAGCAGTTCTTC. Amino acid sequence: CASSFSSYNEQFF. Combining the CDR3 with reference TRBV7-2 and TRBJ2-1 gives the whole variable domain GAGVSQSPSNKVTEKGKDVELRCDPISGHTALYWYRQSLGQGLEFLIYFQGNSAPDKSGLPSDRFSAERTGGSVSTLTIQRTQQEDSAVYLCASSFSSYNEQFFGPGTRLTVL.

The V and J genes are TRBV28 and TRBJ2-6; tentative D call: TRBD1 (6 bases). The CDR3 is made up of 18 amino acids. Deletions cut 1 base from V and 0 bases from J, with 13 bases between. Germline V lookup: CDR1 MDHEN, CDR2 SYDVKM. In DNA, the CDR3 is TGTGCCAGCAGTTTATACAATCAGGGGAACTCTGGGGCCAACGTCCTGACTTTC. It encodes CASSLYNQGNSGANVLTF.

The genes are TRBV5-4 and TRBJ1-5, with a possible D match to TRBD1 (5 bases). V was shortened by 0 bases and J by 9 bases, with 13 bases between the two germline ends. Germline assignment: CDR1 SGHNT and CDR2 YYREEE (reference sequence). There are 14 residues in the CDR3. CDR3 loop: CASSLEGRFAPQHF. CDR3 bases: TGTGCCAGCAGCTTGGAGGGACGCTTCGCGCCCCAGCATTTT.

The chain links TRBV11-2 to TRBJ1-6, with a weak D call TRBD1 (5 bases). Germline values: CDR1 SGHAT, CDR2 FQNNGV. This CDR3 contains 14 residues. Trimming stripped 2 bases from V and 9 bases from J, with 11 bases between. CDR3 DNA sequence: TGTGCCAGCAGCTTAATGACAGAATCTTCACCCCTCCACTTT. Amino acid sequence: CASSLMTESSPLHF.

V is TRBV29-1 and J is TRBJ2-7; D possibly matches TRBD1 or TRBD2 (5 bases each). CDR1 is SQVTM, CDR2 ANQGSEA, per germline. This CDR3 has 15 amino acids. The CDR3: CRHRRGPKSSYEQYF. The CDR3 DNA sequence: TGCAGGCATCGAAGGGGACCCAAAAGCTCCTACGAGCAGTACTTC.

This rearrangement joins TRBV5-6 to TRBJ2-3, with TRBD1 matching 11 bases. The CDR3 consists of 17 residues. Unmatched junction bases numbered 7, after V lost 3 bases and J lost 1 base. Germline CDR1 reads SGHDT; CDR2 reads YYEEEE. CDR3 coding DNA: TGTGCCAGCAGCTGGGACAGGGGGTACGTGGGCACAGATACGCAGTATTTT. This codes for CASSWDRGYVGTDTQYF.

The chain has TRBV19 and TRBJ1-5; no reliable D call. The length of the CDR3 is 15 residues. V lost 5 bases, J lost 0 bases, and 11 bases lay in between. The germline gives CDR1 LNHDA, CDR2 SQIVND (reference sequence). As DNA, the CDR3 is TGTGCCAGTAGTCAAAGCCTTAGTAGCAATCAGCCCCAGCATTTT. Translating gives CASSQSLSSNQPQHF. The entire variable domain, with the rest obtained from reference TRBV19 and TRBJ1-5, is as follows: DGGITQSPKYLFRKEGQNVTLSCEQNLNHDAMYWYRQDPGQGLRLIYYSQIVNDFQKGDIAEGYSVSREKKESFPLTVTSAQKNPTAFYLCASSQSLSSNQPQHFGDGTRLSIL.

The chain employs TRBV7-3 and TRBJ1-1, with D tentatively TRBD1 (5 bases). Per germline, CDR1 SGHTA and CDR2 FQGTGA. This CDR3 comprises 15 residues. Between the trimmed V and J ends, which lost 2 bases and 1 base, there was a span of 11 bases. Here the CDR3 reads CASSLLGGTNTEAFF. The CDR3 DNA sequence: TGTGCCAGCAGCTTATTGGGGGGGACGAACACTGAAGCTTTCTTT.

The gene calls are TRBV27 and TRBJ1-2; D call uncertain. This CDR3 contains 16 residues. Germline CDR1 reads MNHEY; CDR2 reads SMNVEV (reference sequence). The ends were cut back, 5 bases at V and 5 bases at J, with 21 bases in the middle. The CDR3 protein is CASSPLDDSRGYGYTF. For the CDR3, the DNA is TGTGCCAGCAGTCCCCTGGATGATAGCCGCGGATATGGCTACACCTTC.

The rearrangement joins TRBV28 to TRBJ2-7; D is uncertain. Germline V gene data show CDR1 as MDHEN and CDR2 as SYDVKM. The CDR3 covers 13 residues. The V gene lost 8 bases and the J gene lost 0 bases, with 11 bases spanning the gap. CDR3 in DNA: TGTGCCAGCTACGGCAGGATCTCCTACGAGCAGTACTTC. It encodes CASYGRISYEQYF.

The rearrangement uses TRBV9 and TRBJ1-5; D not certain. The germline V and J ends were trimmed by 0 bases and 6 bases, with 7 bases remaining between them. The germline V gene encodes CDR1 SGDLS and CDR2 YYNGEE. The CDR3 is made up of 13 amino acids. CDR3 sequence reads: CASSVGEGQPQHF. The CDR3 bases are TGTGCCAGCAGCGTAGGTGAGGGTCAGCCCCAGCATTTT.

CDR3 protein: CAAGTGYTDTQYF. The CDR3 DNA sequence: TGTGCAGCCGGGACAGGGTATACAGATACGCAGTATTTT. V gene TRBV6-6 combines with J gene TRBJ2-3; 9 positions match TRBD1. The CDR3 consists of 13 residues. CDR1 is MNHNY, CDR2 SVGAGI, per germline (reference sequence).

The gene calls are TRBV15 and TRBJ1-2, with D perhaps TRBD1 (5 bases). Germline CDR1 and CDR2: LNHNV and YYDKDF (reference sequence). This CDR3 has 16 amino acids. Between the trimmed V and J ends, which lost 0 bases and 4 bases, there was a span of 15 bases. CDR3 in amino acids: CATSRDGADRAYGYTF. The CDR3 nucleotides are TGTGCCACCAGCAGAGATGGGGCAGACAGAGCCTATGGCTACACCTTC.

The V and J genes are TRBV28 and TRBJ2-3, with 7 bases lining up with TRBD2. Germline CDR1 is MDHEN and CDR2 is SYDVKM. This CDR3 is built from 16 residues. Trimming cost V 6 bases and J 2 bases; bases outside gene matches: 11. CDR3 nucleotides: TGTGCCAGCAGCCGGACATGGACTAGGCTCACAGATACGCAGTATTTT. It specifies CASSRTWTRLTDTQYF.

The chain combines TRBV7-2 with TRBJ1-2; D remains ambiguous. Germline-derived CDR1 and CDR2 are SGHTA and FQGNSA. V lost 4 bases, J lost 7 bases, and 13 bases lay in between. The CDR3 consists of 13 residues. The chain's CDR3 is CASSSIAIGGYTF. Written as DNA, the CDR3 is TGTGCCAGCAGCTCGATCGCCATAGGTGGCTACACCTTC. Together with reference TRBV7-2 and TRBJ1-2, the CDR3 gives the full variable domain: GAGVSQSPSNKVTEKGKDVELRCDPISGHTALYWYRQSLGQGLEFLIYFQGNSAPDKSGLPSDRFSAERTGGSVSTLTIQRTQQEDSAVYLCASSSIAIGGYTFGSGTRLTVV.

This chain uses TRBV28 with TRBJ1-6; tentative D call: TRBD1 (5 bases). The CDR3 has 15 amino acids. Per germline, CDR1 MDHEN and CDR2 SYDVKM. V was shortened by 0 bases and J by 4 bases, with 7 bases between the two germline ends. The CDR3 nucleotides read TGTGCCAGCAGTTTATGGACAGATTATAATTCACCCCTCCACTTT. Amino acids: CASSLWTDYNSPLHF.

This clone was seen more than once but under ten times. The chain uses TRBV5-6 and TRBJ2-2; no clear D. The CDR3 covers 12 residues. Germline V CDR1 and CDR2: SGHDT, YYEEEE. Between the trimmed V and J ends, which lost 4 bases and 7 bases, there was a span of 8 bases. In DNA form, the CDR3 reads TGTGCCAGCAGCCCTCCACTCGGGGAGCTGTTTTTT. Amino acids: CASSPPLGELFF.

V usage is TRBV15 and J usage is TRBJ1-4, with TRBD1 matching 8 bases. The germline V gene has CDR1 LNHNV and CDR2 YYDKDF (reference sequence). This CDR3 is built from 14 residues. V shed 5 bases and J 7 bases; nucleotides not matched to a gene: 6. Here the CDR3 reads CATSVGTGVEKLFF. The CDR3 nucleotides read TGTGCCACCAGCGTGGGGACAGGAGTTGAAAAACTGTTTTTT.

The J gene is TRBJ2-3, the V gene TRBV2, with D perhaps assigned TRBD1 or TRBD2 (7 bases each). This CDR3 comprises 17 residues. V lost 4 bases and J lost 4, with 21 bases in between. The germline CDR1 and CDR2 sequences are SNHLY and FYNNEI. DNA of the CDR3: TGTGCCAGCAGTGCCCAGGGGGGGGCAGGGGGAGCAGATACGCAGTATTTT. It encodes CASSAQGGAGGADTQYF.

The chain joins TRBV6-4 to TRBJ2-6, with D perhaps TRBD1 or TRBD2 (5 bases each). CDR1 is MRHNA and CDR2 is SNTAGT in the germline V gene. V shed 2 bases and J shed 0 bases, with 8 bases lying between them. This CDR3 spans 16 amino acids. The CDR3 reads CASSDDSGSGANVLTF. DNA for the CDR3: TGTGCCAGCAGTGACGACAGCGGCTCTGGGGCCAACGTCCTGACTTTC.